This is a list of T cell receptor beta chains from one sample in a study of T cells after posttransplantation cyclophosphamide. Some clones are missing from TCRdb's copy, which holds only in-frame ones; the method was immunoSEQ multiplex PCR. The sample contains tens of thousands of clones, roughly nine tenths of which appear only once. Sequencing was done on a sample of PBMCs. All receptors come from a woman in her forties or fifties in good health and a related stem cell transplant donor. Both conserved end residues are part of each CDR3. The order of the fields is clone size, V gene, D gene, J gene, CDR3 protein, CDR3 DNA. A D gene is named only where the DNA matches it firmly. Size is stated for part of the rows, as once, few or many counts, or as a class when the clone is expanded.

.	TRBV27	.	TRBJ1-1	CASSPTTGIAEAFF	TGTGCCAGCAGTCCCACGACAGGTATCGCTGAAGCTTTCTTT
.	TRBV6-5	TRBD1	TRBJ1-1	CASSRTGEAFF	TGTGCCAGCAGTCGGACAGGGGAAGCTTTCTTT
.	TRBV28	.	TRBJ1-5	CASTLPNLNQPQHF	TGTGCCAGCACCCTACCCAACCTCAATCAGCCCCAGCATTTT
.	TRBV11-2	TRBD1	TRBJ2-1	CASSLWTGGNEQFF	TGTGCCAGCAGCTTGTGGACAGGGGGCAATGAGCAGTTCTTC
.	TRBV6-5	.	TRBJ1-1	CASSYSNSKNTEAFF	TGTGCCAGCAGTTACTCGAACAGTAAAAACACTGAAGCTTTCTTT
.	TRBV5-1	.	TRBJ1-1	CASSLTAMNTEAFF	TGCGCCAGCAGCTTAACAGCTATGAACACTGAAGCTTTCTTT
.	TRBV6-4	TRBD1	TRBJ2-3	CASSDGQGATDTQYF	TGTGCCAGCAGTGACGGACAGGGGGCCACAGATACGCAGTATTTT
.	TRBV7-2	.	TRBJ1-1	CASSFQTVGAFF	TGTGCCAGCAGCTTCCAGACAGTTGGAGCTTTCTTT
.	TRBV5-1	.	TRBJ2-1	CASNIDWGDLPVF	TGCGCCAGCAACATTGACTGGGGGGATCTCCCGGTCTTC
once	TRBV11-2	TRBD1	TRBJ1-1	CASSPVPGQPRTTEAFF	TGTGCCAGCAGCCCGGTCCCGGGACAGCCCAGGACGACTGAAGCTTTCTTT
.	TRBV7-9	.	TRBJ1-2	CASSLGAGIANYGYTF	TGTGCCAGCAGCTTAGGCGCAGGGATCGCCAACTATGGCTACACCTTC
.	TRBV28	.	TRBJ2-5	CASSSFGTPSQETQYF	TGTGCCAGCAGCTCCTTCGGGACACCCTCCCAAGAGACCCAGTACTTC
.	TRBV6-5	TRBD1	TRBJ2-3	CASTNGQGADTQYF	TGTGCCAGCACGAACGGACAGGGGGCAGATACGCAGTATTTT
.	TRBV4-1	.	TRBJ1-2	CASSQGQLNYGYTF	TGCGCCAGCAGCCAAGGACAGCTAAACTATGGCTACACCTTC
.	TRBV28	.	TRBJ1-5	CASTMGGQPQHF	TGTGCCAGCACCATGGGGGGTCAGCCCCAGCATTTT
few	TRBV28	.	TRBJ1-5	CASTPVGGGRPQHF	TGTGCCAGCACCCCCGTGGGAGGAGGGCGGCCCCAGCATTTT
once	TRBV15	.	TRBJ1-1	CATSSGAGVKTEAFF	TGTGCCACCAGCAGCGGGGCAGGGGTTAAAACTGAAGCTTTCTTT
.	TRBV4-1	TRBD1	TRBJ1-5	CASSPNSGTDSNQPQHF	TGCGCCAGCAGCCCAAACTCCGGGACAGATAGCAATCAGCCCCAGCATTTT
.	TRBV18	TRBD1	TRBJ1-1	CASSPWTGDEAFF	TGTGCCAGCTCACCGTGGACAGGGGACGAAGCTTTCTTT
few	TRBV4-2	.	TRBJ2-1	CASSQGRVAMEYNEQFF	TGTGCCAGCAGCCAAGGTCGGGTAGCAATGGAATACAATGAGCAGTTCTTC
.	TRBV18	TRBD1	TRBJ1-3	CASSPLDREYGNTIYF	TGTGCCAGCTCACCGCTGGACAGGGAATATGGAAACACCATATATTTT
.	TRBV7-9	TRBD2	TRBJ2-1	CASSFLAGAHNEQFF	TGTGCCAGCAGCTTCCTAGCGGGAGCCCACAATGAGCAGTTCTTC
.	TRBV6-1	TRBD1	TRBJ1-2	CASSEIGGQGTLGYTF	TGTGCCAGCAGTGAAATAGGGGGACAGGGGACGCTAGGCTACACCTTC
.	TRBV11-2	.	TRBJ2-2	CASTEGDTGELFF	TGTGCCAGCACCGAGGGGGACACCGGGGAGCTGTTTTTT
.	TRBV5-1	.	TRBJ1-1	CASSFGLMNTEAFF	TGCGCCAGCAGCTTTGGCCTTATGAACACTGAAGCTTTCTTT
once	TRBV7-2	.	TRBJ2-1	CASSLPLNNEQFF	TGTGCCAGCAGCTTACCACTCAACAATGAGCAGTTCTTC
.	TRBV9	TRBD1	TRBJ1-2	CASSVQGQGINYGYTF	TGTGCCAGCAGCGTACAGGGACAGGGTATAAACTATGGCTACACCTTC
.	TRBV19	.	TRBJ1-5	CATTTGSLNQPQHF	TGTGCCACCACAACAGGCTCGCTCAATCAGCCCCAGCATTTT
.	TRBV6-5	.	TRBJ2-1	CASSRRTGSEQFF	TGTGCCAGCAGCCGGCGAACAGGGTCTGAGCAGTTCTTC
.	TRBV5-6	.	TRBJ1-2	CASSLTRSNYGYTF	TGTGCCAGCAGCTTAACGAGATCTAACTATGGCTACACCTTC
.	TRBV28	TRBD2	TRBJ2-7	CASRPSLAVYEQYF	TGTGCCAGCAGACCCAGTCTAGCGGTCTACGAGCAGTACTTC
.	TRBV28	TRBD2	TRBJ2-7	CASSTGTSGSYEQYF	TGTGCCAGCAGTACCGGGACTAGCGGCTCCTACGAGCAGTACTTC
.	TRBV7-3	.	TRBJ1-1	CASSFQGPGKEAFF	TGTGCCAGCAGCTTCCAAGGACCCGGGAAGGAAGCTTTCTTT
.	TRBV19	.	TRBJ1-6	CASNGERDGSYNSPLHF	TGTGCCAGTAACGGAGAAAGAGACGGCTCCTATAATTCACCCCTCCACTTT
.	TRBV6-1	TRBD1	TRBJ1-2	CASGEATGGYGYTF	TGTGCCAGCGGTGAAGCGACAGGGGGCTATGGCTACACCTTC
.	TRBV5-8	.	TRBJ1-2	CASGETNYGYTF	TGTGCCAGCGGTGAGACTAACTATGGCTACACCTTC
.	TRBV28	.	TRBJ1-2	CASSYNRDYGYTF	TGTGCCAGCAGTTATAACAGGGATTATGGCTACACCTTC
.	TRBV9	TRBD1	TRBJ1-2	CASSVEAGGTGYTF	TGTGCCAGCAGCGTAGAGGCAGGGGGAACTGGCTACACCTTC
.	TRBV29-1	TRBD1	TRBJ2-2	CSVLTGVPNTGELFF	TGCAGCGTGCTAACAGGGGTTCCGAACACCGGGGAGCTGTTTTTT
.	TRBV27	.	TRBJ1-2	CASKLDRIGFDGYTF	TGTGCCAGCAAACTCGACAGGATCGGATTTGATGGCTACACCTTC
.	TRBV11-1	TRBD2	TRBJ2-7	CASSPRLAGVYEQYF	TGTGCCAGCAGCCCCAGACTAGCGGGAGTTTACGAGCAGTACTTC
.	TRBV5-4	TRBD2	TRBJ2-2	CASSLVGGSGELFF	TGTGCCAGCAGCTTGGTCGGGGGGTCCGGGGAGCTGTTTTTT
.	TRBV6-4	.	TRBJ1-6	CASRAFTDRNSPLHF	TGTGCCAGCAGAGCGTTTACAGACAGGAATTCACCCCTCCACTTT
.	TRBV5-1	TRBD2	TRBJ2-5	CASSPRTSGISLEQYF	TGCGCCAGCAGCCCCCGGACTAGCGGGATTTCCTTAGAGCAGTACTTC
.	TRBV6-5	TRBD1	TRBJ1-5	CASSYKTGNQPQHF	TGTGCCAGCAGTTACAAGACAGGGAATCAGCCCCAGCATTTT
.	TRBV4-1	.	TRBJ2-5	CASSQDNTPRSQYF	TGCGCCAGCAGCCAAGATAACACGCCAAGGAGCCAGTACTTC
.	TRBV4-1	TRBD1	TRBJ1-2	CASSQLTGTPGNYGYTF	TGCGCCAGCAGCCAACTGACAGGGACGCCAGGCAACTATGGCTACACCTTC
.	TRBV5-1	.	TRBJ2-3	CASSQRDSTDTQYF	TGCGCCAGCAGCCAACGGGACTCCACAGATACGCAGTATTTT
.	TRBV5-6	TRBD1	TRBJ1-6	CASSLIDRDNSPLHF	TGTGCCAGCAGCTTGATAGACAGGGATAATTCACCCCTCCACTTT
.	TRBV5-1	.	TRBJ1-1	CASSPGDGMNTEAFF	TGCGCCAGCAGCCCAGGGGATGGTATGAACACTGAAGCTTTCTTT
.	TRBV4-2	TRBD1	TRBJ1-1	CATSIDRDTEAFF	TGTGCCACCTCCATTGACAGGGACACTGAAGCTTTCTTT
.	TRBV5-1	TRBD1	TRBJ1-5	CASSPQGNQPQHF	TGCGCCAGCAGCCCACAGGGGAATCAGCCCCAGCATTTT